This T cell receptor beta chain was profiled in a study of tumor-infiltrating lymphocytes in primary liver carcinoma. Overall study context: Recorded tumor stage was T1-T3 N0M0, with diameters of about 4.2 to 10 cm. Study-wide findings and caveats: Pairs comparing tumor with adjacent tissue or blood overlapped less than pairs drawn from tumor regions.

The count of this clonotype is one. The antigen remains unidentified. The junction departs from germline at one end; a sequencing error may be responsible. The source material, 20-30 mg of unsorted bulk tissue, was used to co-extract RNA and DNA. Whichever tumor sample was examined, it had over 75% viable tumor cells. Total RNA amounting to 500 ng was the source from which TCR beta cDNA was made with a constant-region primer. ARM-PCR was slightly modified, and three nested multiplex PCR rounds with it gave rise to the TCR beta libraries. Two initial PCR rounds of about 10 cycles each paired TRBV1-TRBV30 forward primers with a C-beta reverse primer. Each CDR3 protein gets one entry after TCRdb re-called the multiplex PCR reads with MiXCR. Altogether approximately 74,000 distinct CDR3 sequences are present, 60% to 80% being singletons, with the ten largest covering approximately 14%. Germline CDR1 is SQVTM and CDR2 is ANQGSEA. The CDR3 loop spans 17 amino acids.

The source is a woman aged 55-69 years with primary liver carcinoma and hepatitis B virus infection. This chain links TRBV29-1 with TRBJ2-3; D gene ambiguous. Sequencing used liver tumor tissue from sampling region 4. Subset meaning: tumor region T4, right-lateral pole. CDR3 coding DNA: TGCAGCGTTGGGCAAAACCCCGGACGGAAGCCTTGCATATACGCAGTATTT. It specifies CSVGQNPGRKPCIYAVF.